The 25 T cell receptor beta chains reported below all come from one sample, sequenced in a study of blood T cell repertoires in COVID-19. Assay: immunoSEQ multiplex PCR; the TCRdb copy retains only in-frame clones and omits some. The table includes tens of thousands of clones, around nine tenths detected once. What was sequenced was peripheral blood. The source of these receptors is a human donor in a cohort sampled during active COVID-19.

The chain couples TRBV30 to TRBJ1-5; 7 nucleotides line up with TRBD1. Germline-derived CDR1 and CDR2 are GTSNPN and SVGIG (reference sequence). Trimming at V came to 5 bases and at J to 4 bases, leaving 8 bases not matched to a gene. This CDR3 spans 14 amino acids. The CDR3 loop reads CAWATGVGNQPQHF. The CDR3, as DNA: TGTGCCTGGGCTACAGGGGTTGGAAATCAGCCCCAGCATTTT.

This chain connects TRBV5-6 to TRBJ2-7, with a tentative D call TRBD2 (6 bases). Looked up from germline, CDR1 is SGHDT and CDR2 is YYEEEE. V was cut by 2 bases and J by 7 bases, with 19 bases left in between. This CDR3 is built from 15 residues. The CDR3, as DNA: TGTGCCAGCAGCTTTTCCGGGAGACTACGTGGGGAGCAGTACTTC. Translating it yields CASSFSGRLRGEQYF. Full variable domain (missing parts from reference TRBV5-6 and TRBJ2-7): DAGVTQSPTHLIKTRGQQVTLRCSPKSGHDTVSWYQQALGQGPQFIFQYYEEEERQRGNFPDRFSGHQFPNYSSELNVNALLLGDSALYLCASSFSGRLRGEQYFGPGTRLTVT.

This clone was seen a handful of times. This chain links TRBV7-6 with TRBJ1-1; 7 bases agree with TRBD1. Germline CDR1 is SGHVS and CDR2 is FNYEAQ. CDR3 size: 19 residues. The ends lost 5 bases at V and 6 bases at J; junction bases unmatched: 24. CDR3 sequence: CASSRTGQSPLFSLSEAFF. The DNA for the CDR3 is TGTGCCAGCAGCCGGACAGGACAGTCACCTTTATTTTCCCTATCTGAAGCTTTCTTT.

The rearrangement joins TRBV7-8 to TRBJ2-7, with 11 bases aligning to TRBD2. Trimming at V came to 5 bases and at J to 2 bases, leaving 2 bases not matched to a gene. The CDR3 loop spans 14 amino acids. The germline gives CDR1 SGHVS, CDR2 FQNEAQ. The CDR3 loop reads CASSGTSGTYEQYF. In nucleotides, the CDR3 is TGTGCCAGCAGCGGGACTAGCGGCACCTACGAGCAGTACTTC.

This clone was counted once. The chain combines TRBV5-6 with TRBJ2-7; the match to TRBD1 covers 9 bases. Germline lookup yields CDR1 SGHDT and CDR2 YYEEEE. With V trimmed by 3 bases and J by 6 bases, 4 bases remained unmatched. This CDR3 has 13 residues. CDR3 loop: CASSWGQGGEQYF. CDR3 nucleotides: TGTGCCAGCAGCTGGGGACAGGGAGGCGAGCAGTACTTC.

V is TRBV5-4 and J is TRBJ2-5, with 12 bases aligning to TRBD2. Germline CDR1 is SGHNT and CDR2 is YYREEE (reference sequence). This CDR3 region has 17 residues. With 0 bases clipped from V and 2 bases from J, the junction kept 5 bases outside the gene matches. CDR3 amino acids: CASSLGLLAGGQETQYF. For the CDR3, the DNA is TGTGCCAGCAGCTTGGGGTTACTAGCGGGGGGACAAGAGACCCAGTACTTC.

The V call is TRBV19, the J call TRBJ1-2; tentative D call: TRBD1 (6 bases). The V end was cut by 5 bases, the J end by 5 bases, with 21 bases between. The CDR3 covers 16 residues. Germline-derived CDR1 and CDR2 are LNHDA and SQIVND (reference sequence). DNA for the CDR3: TGTGCCAGTAGTCAGGGGTCAGGAGCCCTTTCTTATGGCTACACCTTC. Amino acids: CASSQGSGALSYGYTF.

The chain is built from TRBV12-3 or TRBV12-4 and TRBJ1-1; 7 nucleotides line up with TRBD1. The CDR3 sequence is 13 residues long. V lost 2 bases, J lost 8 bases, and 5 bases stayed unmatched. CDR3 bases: TGTGCCAGCAGTTTACAGGGGGAGGTCGAAGCTTTCTTT. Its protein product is CASSLQGEVEAFF.

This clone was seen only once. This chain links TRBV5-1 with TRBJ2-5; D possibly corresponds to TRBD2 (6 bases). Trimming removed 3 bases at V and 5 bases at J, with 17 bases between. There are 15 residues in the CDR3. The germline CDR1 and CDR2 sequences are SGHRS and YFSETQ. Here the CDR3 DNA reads TGCGCCAGCAGCTCCGGTAGCGGAGGGTGGGAGACCCAGTACTTC. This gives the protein CASSSGSGGWETQYF.

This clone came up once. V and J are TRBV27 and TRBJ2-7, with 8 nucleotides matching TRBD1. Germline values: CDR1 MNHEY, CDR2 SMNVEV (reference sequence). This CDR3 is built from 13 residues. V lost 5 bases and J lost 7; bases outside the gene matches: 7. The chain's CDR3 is CASSLQGAREQYF. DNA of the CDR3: TGTGCCAGCAGTCTGCAGGGGGCGCGGGAGCAGTACTTC.

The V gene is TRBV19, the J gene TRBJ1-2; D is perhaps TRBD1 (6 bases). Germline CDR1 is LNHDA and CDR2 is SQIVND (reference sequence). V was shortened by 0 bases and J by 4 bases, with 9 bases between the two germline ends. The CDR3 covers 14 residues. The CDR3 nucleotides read TGTGCCAGTAGTATAGAGGGGGCACCCTATGGCTACACCTTC. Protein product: CASSIEGAPYGYTF.

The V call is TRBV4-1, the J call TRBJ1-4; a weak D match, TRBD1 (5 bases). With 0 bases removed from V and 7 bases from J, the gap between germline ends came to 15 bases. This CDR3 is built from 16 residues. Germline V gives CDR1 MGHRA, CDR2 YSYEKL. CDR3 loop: CASSQEGSRAVEKLFF. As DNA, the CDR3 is TGCGCCAGCAGCCAAGAAGGGTCCAGGGCGGTTGAAAAACTGTTTTTT.

CDR3 bases: TGTGCCAGCAGTGAAGTAGGGGCCTTCTTTGGCTACACCTTC. Its protein is CASSEVGAFFGYTF. The chain links TRBV6-1 to TRBJ1-2; a weak D match, TRBD1 (5 bases). This CDR3 contains 14 residues. Germline V gives CDR1 MNHNS, CDR2 SASEGT. V was clipped by 1 base and J by 7 bases, with 13 bases between them.

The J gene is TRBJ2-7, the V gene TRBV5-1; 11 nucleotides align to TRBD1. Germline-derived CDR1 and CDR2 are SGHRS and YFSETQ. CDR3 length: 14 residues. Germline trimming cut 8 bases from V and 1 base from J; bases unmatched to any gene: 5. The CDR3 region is CASAGQGASYEQYF. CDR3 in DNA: TGCGCCAGTGCCGGACAGGGGGCATCCTACGAGCAGTACTTC.

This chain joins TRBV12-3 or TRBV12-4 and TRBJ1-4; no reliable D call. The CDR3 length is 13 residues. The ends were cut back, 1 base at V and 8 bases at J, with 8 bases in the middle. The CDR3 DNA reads TGTGCCAGCAGTTTAGGCGCGCGGGAAAAACTGTTTTTT. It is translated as CASSLGAREKLFF.

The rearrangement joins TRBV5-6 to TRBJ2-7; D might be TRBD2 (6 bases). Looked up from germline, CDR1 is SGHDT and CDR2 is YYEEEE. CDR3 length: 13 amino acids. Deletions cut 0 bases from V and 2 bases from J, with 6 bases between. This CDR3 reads CASSLGTTYEQYF. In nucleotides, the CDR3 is TGTGCCAGCAGCTTGGGGACTACCTACGAGCAGTACTTC.

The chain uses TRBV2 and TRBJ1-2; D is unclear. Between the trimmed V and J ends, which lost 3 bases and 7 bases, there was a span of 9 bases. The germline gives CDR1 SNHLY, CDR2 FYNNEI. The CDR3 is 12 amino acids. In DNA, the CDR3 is TGTGCCAGCAGTGACCGGGTGGGTGGCTACACCTTC. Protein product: CASSDRVGGYTF.

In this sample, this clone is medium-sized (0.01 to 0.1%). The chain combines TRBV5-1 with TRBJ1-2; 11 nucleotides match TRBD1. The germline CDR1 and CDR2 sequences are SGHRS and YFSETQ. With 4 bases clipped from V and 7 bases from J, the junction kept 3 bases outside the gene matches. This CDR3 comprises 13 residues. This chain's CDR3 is CASSLGQGGGYTF. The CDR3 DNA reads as TGCGCCAGCAGCCTGGGACAGGGGGGTGGCTACACCTTC.

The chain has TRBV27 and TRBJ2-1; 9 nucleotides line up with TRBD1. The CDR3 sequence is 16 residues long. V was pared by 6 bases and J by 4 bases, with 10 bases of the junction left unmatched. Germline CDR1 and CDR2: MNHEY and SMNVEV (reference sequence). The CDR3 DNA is TGTGCCAGCAGCCCGGGAACAGGGGGCCTATACAATGAGCAGTTCTTC. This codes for CASSPGTGGLYNEQFF.

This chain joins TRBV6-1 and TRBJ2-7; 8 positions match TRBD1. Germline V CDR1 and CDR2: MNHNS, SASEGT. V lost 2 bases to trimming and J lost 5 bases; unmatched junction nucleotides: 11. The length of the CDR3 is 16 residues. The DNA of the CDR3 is TGTGCCAGCAGTGAACTGACCCGGACAGGGACCCACGAGCAGTACTTC. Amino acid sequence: CASSELTRTGTHEQYF.

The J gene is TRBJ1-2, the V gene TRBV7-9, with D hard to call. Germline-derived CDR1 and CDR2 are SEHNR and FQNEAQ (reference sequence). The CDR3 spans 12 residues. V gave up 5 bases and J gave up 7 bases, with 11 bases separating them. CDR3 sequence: CASSTRESGYTF. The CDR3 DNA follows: TGTGCCAGCAGCACACGGGAGAGTGGCTACACCTTC.

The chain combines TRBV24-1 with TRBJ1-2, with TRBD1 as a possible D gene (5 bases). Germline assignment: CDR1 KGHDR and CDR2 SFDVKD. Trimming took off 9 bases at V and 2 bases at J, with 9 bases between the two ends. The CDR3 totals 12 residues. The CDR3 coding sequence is TGTGCCACCTCGGGGGGGAACTATGGCTACACCTTC. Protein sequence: CATSGGNYGYTF.

CDR3 DNA sequence: TGTGCCAGTCGTGAACAGGGAAGAAGTAATGAAAAACTGTTTTTT. Amino acids: CASREQGRSNEKLFF. The chain employs TRBV19 and TRBJ1-4, with a possible D match to TRBD1 (6 bases). This CDR3 region has 15 residues. CDR1 and CDR2 from the germline V gene are LNHDA and SQIVND (reference sequence). Trimming took off 8 bases at V and 4 bases at J, with 17 bases between the two ends.

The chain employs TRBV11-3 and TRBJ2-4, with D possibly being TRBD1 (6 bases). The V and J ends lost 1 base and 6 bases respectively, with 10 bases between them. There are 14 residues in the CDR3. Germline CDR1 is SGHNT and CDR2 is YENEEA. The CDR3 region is CASSLGSQGNIQYF. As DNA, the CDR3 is TGTGCCAGCAGCTTAGGGTCACAGGGAAACATTCAGTACTTC.

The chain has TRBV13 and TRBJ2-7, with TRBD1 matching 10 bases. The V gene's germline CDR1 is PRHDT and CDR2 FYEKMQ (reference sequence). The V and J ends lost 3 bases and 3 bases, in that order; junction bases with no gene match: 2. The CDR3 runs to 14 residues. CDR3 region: CASSFRDRGYEQYF. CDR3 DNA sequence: TGTGCCAGCAGCTTCCGGGACAGGGGCTACGAGCAGTACTTC.